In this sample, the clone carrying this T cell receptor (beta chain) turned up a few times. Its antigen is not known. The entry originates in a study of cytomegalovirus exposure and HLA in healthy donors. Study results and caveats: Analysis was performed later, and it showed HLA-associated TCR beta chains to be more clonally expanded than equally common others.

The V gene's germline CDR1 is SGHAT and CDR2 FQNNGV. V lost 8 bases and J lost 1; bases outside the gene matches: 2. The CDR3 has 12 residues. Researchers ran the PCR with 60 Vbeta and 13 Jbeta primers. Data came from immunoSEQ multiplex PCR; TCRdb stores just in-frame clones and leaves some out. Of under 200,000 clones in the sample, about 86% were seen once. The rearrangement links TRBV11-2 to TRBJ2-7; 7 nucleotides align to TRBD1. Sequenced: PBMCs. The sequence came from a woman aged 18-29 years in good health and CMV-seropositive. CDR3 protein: CASQGVSYEQYF. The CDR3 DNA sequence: TGTGCCAGCCAGGGGGTATCCTACGAGCAGTACTTC.